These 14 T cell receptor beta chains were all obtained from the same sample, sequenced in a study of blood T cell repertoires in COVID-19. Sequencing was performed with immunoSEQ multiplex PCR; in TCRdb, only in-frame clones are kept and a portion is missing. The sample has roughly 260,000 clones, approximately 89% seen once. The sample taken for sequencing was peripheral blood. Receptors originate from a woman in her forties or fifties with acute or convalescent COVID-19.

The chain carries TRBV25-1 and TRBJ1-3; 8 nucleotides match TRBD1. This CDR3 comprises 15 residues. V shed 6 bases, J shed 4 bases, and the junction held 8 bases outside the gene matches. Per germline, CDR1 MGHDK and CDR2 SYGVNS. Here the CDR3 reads CASSPPGGEGNTIYF. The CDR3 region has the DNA TGTGCCAGCAGCCCCCCAGGGGGCGAAGGAAACACCATATATTTT.

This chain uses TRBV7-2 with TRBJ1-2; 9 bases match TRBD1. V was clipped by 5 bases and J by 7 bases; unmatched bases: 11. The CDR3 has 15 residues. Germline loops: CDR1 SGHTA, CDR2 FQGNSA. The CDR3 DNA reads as TGTGCCAGCAGCCCTACTGAGGACAGGGGCGTTGGCTACACCTTC. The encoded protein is CASSPTEDRGVGYTF.

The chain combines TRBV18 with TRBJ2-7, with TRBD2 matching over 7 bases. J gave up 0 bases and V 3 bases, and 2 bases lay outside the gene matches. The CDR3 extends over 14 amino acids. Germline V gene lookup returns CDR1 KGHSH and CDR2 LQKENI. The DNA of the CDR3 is TGTGCCAGCTCACCGAGGGAGGGCTCCTACGAGCAGTACTTC. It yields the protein CASSPREGSYEQYF.

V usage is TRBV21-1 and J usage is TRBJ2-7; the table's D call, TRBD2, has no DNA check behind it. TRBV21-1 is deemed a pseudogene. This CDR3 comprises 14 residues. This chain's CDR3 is CASSNTSGTPEQYF. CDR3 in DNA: TGTGCCAGCAGCAATACTAGCGGGACCCCCGAGCAGTACTTC.

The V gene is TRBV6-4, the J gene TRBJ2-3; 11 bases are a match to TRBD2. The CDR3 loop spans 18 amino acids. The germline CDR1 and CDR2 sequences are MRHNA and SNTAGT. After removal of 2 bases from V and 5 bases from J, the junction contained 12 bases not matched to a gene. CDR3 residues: CASSDIPSTSGTLDTQYF. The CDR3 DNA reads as TGTGCCAGCAGTGACATTCCCTCGACTAGCGGGACCTTAGATACGCAGTATTTT.

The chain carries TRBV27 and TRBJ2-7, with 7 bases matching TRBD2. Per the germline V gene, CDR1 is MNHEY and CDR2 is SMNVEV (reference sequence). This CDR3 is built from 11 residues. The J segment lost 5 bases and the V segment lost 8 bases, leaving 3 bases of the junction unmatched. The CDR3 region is CASSGGDEQYF. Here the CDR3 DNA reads TGTGCCAGCTCGGGGGGAGACGAGCAGTACTTC.

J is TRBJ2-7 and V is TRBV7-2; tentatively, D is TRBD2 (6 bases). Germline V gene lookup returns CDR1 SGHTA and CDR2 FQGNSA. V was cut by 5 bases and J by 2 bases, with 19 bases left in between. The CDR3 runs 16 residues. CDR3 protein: CASSRSRLVHPYEQYF. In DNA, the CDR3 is TGTGCCAGCAGCCGCTCCCGACTAGTTCATCCCTACGAGCAGTACTTC. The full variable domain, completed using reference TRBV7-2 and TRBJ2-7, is GAGVSQSPSNKVTEKGKDVELRCDPISGHTALYWYRQSLGQGLEFLIYFQGNSAPDKSGLPSDRFSAERTGGSVSTLTIQRTQQEDSAVYLCASSRSRLVHPYEQYFGPGTRLTVT.

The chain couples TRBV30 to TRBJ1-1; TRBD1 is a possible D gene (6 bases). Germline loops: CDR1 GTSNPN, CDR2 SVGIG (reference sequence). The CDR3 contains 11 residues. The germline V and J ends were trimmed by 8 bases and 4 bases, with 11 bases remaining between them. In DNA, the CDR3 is TGTGCCCGGACAGTTGGCACTGAAGCTTTCTTT. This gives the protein CARTVGTEAFF. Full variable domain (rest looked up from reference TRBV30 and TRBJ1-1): SQTIHQWPATLVQPVGSPLSLECTVEGTSNPNLYWYRQAAGRGLQLLFYSVGIGQISSEVPQNLSASRPQDRQFILSSKKLLLSDSGFYLCARTVGTEAFFGQGTRLTVV.

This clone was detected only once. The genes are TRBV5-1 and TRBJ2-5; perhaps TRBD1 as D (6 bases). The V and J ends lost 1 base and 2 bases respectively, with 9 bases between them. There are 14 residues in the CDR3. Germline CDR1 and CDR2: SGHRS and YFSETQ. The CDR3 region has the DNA TGCGCCAGCAGCTTGAGGACAGATCAAGAGACCCAGTACTTC. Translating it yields CASSLRTDQETQYF.

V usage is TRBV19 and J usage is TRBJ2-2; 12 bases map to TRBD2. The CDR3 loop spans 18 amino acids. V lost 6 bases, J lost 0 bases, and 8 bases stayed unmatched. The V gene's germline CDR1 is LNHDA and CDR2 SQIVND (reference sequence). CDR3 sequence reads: CASRRGTSGSANTGELFF. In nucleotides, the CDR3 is TGTGCCAGTAGGCGAGGGACTAGCGGGTCCGCGAACACCGGGGAGCTGTTTTTT.

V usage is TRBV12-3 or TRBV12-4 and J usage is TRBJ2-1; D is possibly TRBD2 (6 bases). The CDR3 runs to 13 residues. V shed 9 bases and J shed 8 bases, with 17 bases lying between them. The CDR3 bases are TGTGCCAGTGGGACTCCGGGTCTAGATGAGCAGTTCTTC. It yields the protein CASGTPGLDEQFF.

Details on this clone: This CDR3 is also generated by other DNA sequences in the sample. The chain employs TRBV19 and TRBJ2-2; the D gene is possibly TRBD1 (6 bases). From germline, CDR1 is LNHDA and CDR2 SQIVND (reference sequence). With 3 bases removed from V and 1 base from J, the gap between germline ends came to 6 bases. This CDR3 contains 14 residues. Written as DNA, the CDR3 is TGTGCCAGTAGTATCAGGGGGAACACCGGGGAGCTGTTTTTT. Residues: CASSIRGNTGELFF.

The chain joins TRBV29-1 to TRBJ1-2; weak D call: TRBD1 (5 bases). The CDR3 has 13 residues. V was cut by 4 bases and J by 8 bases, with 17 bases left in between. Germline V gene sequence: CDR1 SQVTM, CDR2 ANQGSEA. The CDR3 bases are TGCAGCGTTGTGTCCAGGGAAATTCGCGGCTACACCTTC. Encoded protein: CSVVSREIRGYTF.

This CDR3 reads CASSQVPGQPQHF. In DNA, the CDR3 is TGTGCCAGCAGCCAAGTCCCGGGACAGCCCCAGCATTTT. The V and J genes are TRBV7-3 and TRBJ1-5; D not resolved. The CDR3 is 13 residues long. Between the trimmed V and J ends, which lost 5 bases and 7 bases, there was a span of 12 bases. Germline V CDR1 and CDR2: SGHTA, FQGTGA.